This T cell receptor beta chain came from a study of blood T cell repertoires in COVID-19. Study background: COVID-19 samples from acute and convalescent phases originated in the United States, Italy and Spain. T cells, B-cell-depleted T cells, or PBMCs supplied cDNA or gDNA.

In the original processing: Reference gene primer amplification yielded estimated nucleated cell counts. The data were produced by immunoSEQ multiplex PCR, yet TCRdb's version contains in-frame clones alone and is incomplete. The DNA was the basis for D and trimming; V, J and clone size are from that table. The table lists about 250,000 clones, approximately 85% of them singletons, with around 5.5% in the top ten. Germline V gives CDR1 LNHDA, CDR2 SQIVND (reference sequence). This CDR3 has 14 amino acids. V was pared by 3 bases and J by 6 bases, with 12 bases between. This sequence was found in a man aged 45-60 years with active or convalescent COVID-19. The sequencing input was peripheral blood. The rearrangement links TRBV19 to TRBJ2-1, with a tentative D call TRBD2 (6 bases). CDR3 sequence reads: CASSIYLGGNEQFF. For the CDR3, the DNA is TGTGCCAGTAGTATCTATTTGGGGGGCAATGAGCAGTTCTTC.